This T cell receptor (beta chain) came from a study of shared clonotypes between healthy human individuals (dated by TCRdb to 2018 to 2021). General notes on the study: The cohort included a few men and a couple of women between 18 and 49 years of age. To estimate repertoire size and how much clonotypes are shared between individuals, the study performed deep sequencing of blood TCR repertoires from 4 to 6 healthy adults. Between about 0.94 and 8.9 billion PBMCs per donor were obtained by leukapheresis. For each donor, CD4 naive and CD4 memory were each run on three plates, CD8 naive on two plates, and CD8 memory on one plate. Libraries were prepared and TCR repertoires were sequenced by different laboratories using diverse techniques, in order to increase sequencing depth and limit assay-specific biases. General study outcomes and caveats: Pairwise subsampling led to the expectation that sequencing depth would affect the degree of clonotype sharing among donors. Even with the large sequencing depth, rarefaction of the sorted-subset datasets indicated that sequencing was incomplete. Approximately 5% of naive CD4, around 3.5% of naive CD8, around 2.3% of memory CD4, and 0.4% of memory CD8 clonotypes were shared across a few donors. Sampling was restricted to blood, and TCR repertoires in tissue are likely to differ from TCR repertoires in blood. Estimated clonotype richness was generally larger for naive than for memory subsets. Because the study included a small number of donors, the genetic and exposure-history diversity represented was limited. Higher generation probabilities were observed for clonotypes shared by all four sorted-subset donors than for non-shared clonotypes.

Remarks on this clone: What this receptor recognizes is not known. No base qualities exist here, and no much larger clone lies one base off it.

TCR CDR3 regions were amplified from genomic DNA by multiplex PCR using the deep immunoSEQ assay. Extracted genomic DNA from each cell subset was distributed evenly across all wells of several immunoSEQ 96-well plates, and each plate was treated as a replicate. For sorted subsets, 200 to 250 ng of genomic DNA, equivalent to 30,000 or so T cell genomes, went into each replicate PCR. The purified libraries were quantified using a Qubit 3.0 fluorometer, sized with a Bioanalyzer 2100, and then quantified again using the KAPA Library Quantification kit. Every immunoSEQ 96-well plate was sequenced on a dedicated single-read 150-cycle Illumina NextSeq 550 flow cell. As for the original processing: Because the immunoSEQ output held only junctional sequences and lacked quality scores, the filtering could not match the filtering applied to full-length reads. To assign V/J genes and CDR3, sequences were annotated using PyIR, a Python wrapper for IgBLAST v1.9, with IMGT germline references. Reads were removed for weak V/J assignments (E-value above 1e-6), missing CDR3, stop codons, out-of-frame junctions, or ambiguous translated residues. V3J clonotypes were defined as sequences sharing the same inferred V gene, J gene, and CDR3 amino acid sequence. To compute the percentage overlap between repertoires, the number of shared unique clonotypes was divided by the size of the smaller repertoire. RTK rarefaction, the Chao1 estimator, and Recon v2.1 estimates of unobserved clonotypes were used to assess repertoire richness. OLGA was used to compute generation probabilities for all TCRbeta clonotypes that the gDNA method yielded from a handful of donors. TCRdb stores this immuneACCESS table with in-frame sequences only. Part of the clones is absent; in the studies checked, under half of the shortfall reflects unresolved V genes, and no reason is known for the rest. The V and J calls and clone size come from that table; D and trimming were worked out from the DNA. The sample yields under 300,000 clones; 65% were counted once. The top ten hold around 10% of the sample.

Inclusive of the bounding cysteine and phenylalanine, the CDR3 is 15 residues long. Kept here is only the CDR3 DNA, which spans 45 bases and is read in frame from base 1. CDR1 and CDR2 (LNHDA, SQIVND) derive from the germline V gene (reference sequence). Trimmed from V: 6 bases; trimmed from J: 3 bases; junction bases lacking a gene match: 7. The donors were healthy, HIV-negative adults with no recently reported acute infections or vaccinations. Every donor was a Caucasian adult residing in Nashville, Tennessee, USA. CD4+ T cells were enriched by magnetic negative selection; naive cells were then positively selected on CD45RA, and the negative fraction formed the memory subset. Blood was collected by leukapheresis, and PBMCs were isolated by Ficoll-Histopaque density gradient centrifugation and then cryopreserved in liquid nitrogen vapor phase. Purity and quantity of every magnetically sorted T cell population were checked by analytical flow cytometry. Each sorted fraction had its genomic DNA isolated and then quantified by UV absorbance on a Nanodrop 2000c.

The sample was memory CD4+ T cells sorted from blood. The cell subset or site label, as the study defines it: CD45RA-negative fraction. The chain is assembled from TRBV19 and TRBJ2-7, with TRBD2 identical over 11 junction bases. The TCR comes from a young man in good health. The CDR3 loop reads CASRPQGTSGYEQYF. In nucleotides, the sequence is TGTGCCAGTAGACCACAGGGGACTAGCGGCTACGAGCAGTACTTC.